These 18 T cell receptor beta chains originate from one sample sequenced in a study of blood T cells in healthy people across ages. The second PCR ran roughly 7 to 11 cycles with a sample-barcoded 5' primer and J-beta primers. TCRdb processed the 5' RACE reads anew with MiXCR; each CDR3 protein has one entry. Among 750,000 to 1,000,000 distinct CDR3 sequences, about 29% were seen once, and the ten largest hold around 9.6%. The same specimen was also included in a second study, on T cells of mothers and their children.

The sample comprised blood. The origin of the receptors is a woman between 40 and 55 years old in good health.

This clonotype was recorded many times. The rearrangement links TRBV7-2 to TRBJ2-7, with 7 bases lining up with TRBD1. The V segment lost 6 bases and the J segment 4 bases; nucleotides outside the gene matches: 9. CDR1 is SGHTA, CDR2 FQGNSA, per germline. CDR3 length: 14 amino acids. In DNA form, the CDR3 reads TGTGCCAGCAGTCGATCGACAGGGTTTTACGAGCAGTACTTC. Its translation is CASSRSTGFYEQYF.

The chain links TRBV20-1 to TRBJ1-4, with TRBD1 as a possible D gene (5 bases). Between the trimmed V and J ends, which lost 3 bases and 6 bases, there was a span of 11 bases. This CDR3 has 13 residues. Germline V gene data show CDR1 as DFQATT and CDR2 as SNEGSKA (reference sequence). The CDR3 DNA sequence: TGCAGTGCTAGGGCAGGGTTGGATGAAAAACTGTTTTTT. It specifies CSARAGLDEKLFF.

There are many counts of this clonotype. This chain uses TRBV28 with TRBJ2-7; 7 bases are shared with TRBD1. The J segment lost 3 bases and the V segment lost 3 bases, leaving 5 bases of the junction unmatched. Looked up from germline, CDR1 is MDHEN and CDR2 is SYDVKM. The CDR3 consists of 14 residues. CDR3: CASSFRTGIYEQYF. The CDR3 DNA reads TGTGCCAGCAGTTTTCGGACAGGAATCTACGAGCAGTACTTC.

There are many counts of this clonotype. V is TRBV7-2 and J is TRBJ2-5, with TRBD1 matching 8 bases. Germline CDR1 and CDR2: SGHTA and FQGNSA. CDR3 size: 15 residues. Germline trimming cut 4 bases from V and 5 bases from J; bases unmatched to any gene: 9. The CDR3 reads CASSSGQGFEETQYF. The CDR3 DNA reads as TGTGCCAGCAGCTCCGGACAGGGATTTGAGGAGACCCAGTACTTC.

Worth noting for this clonotype: A read error may explain this, as a much larger clone is one base away. The J gene is TRBJ2-7, the V gene TRBV5-1; no firm D call. Germline lookup yields CDR1 SGHRS and CDR2 YFSETQ. Trimming removed 3 bases from V and 2 bases from J, with 12 bases in between. The CDR3 extends over 14 amino acids. In nucleotides, the CDR3 is TGCGCCAGCAGCTGGTCGCAGGCAGCCTACGAGCAGTACTTC. The encoded protein is CASSWSQAAYEQYF.

The rearrangement joins TRBV28 to TRBJ2-7; a possible D gene is TRBD2 (6 bases). Germline values: CDR1 MDHEN, CDR2 SYDVKM. This CDR3 is 15 amino acids long. V shed 7 bases and J shed 1 base, with 17 bases lying between them. The CDR3 is CASTRLGGGSYEQYF. DNA of the CDR3: TGTGCCAGCACCCGGTTGGGGGGTGGTTCCTACGAGCAGTACTTC.

The chain combines TRBV27 with TRBJ2-5; TRBD2 agrees at 9 bases. The germline CDR1 and CDR2 sequences are MNHEY and SMNVEV (reference sequence). Losses at the gene ends were 2 bases for V and 5 bases for J; bases not matched to a gene: 6. The CDR3 runs to 15 residues. DNA for the CDR3: TGTGCCAGCAGTTTAGCGGGGGGGCCGTACGAGACCCAGTACTTC. This gives the protein CASSLAGGPYETQYF.

This clonotype was observed at least ten times. J is TRBJ1-2 and V is TRBV29-1, with TRBD1 as a possible D gene (5 bases). Germline loops: CDR1 SQVTM, CDR2 ANQGSEA. There are 11 residues in the CDR3. V lost 6 bases, J lost 4 bases, and 9 bases lay in between. Here the CDR3 DNA reads TGCAGCGTGTTTGGGACCTATGGCTACACCTTC. Translated, it gives CSVFGTYGYTF. The full variable domain, completed using reference TRBV29-1 and TRBJ1-2, is SAVISQKPSRDICQRGTSLTIQCQVDSQVTMMFWYRQQPGQSLTLIATANQGSEATYESGFVIDKFPISRPNLTFSTLTVSNMSPEDSSIYLCSVFGTYGYTFGSGTRLTVV.

Notes on this clonotype: The germline gene is not matched at one end of the junction; a read error may be the cause. The genes are TRBV7-9 and TRBJ1-1, with TRBD1 identical over 8 bases. This CDR3 comprises 14 residues. Germline V CDR1 and CDR2: SEHNR, FQNEAQ (reference sequence). CDR3 amino acids: CAGSPRTGMTEAFF. CDR3 in DNA: TGTGCCGGCAGCCCCCGGACAGGGATGACTGAAGCTTTCTTT. Full variable domain (outside the CDR3, taken from reference TRBV7-9 and TRBJ1-1): DTGVSQNPRHKITKRGQNVTFRCDPISEHNRLYWYRQTLGQGPEFLTYFQNEAQLEKSRLLSDRFSAERPKGSFSTLEIQRTEQGDSAMYLCAGSPRTGMTEAFFGQGTRLTVV.

This clonotype was counted ten times or more. The chain links TRBV7-9 to TRBJ2-1; no reliable D call. The germline CDR1 and CDR2 sequences are SEHNR and FQNEAQ (reference sequence). The CDR3 is made up of 12 amino acids. V was cut by 2 bases and J by 9 bases, with 8 bases left in between. As DNA, the CDR3 is TGTGCCAGCAGCTTAATCGTGGGTGAGCAGTTCTTC. Residues: CASSLIVGEQFF.

Details on this clonotype: A much larger clone differs from this one at a single base, so this may be a read error. J is TRBJ1-1 and V is TRBV29-1, with D perhaps matching TRBD1 (6 bases). Looked up from germline, CDR1 is SQVTM and CDR2 is ANQGSEA. CDR3 length: 12 residues. V was cut by 7 bases and J by 1 base, with 10 bases left in between. CDR3 coding DNA: TGCAGCGGCGGACAGCCGAACACTGAAGCTTTCTTT. Translation gives CSGGQPNTEAFF.

This chain joins TRBV4-1 and TRBJ1-5, with TRBD1 identical over 9 bases. The junction had 19 bases not matched to a gene; V was cut back by 4 bases and J by 3 bases. CDR1 is MGHRA, CDR2 YSYEKL, per germline. The CDR3 has 20 amino acids. The chain's CDR3 is CASSRRTGGATLGDNQPQHF. For the CDR3, the DNA is TGCGCCAGCAGCCGCCGAACAGGGGGCGCTACTCTAGGGGACAATCAGCCCCAGCATTTT.

In its sample, this clonotype was seen a few times. V is TRBV15 and J is TRBJ2-4; TRBD1 might be the D (6 bases). Trimming left V 0 bases short and J 5 bases short, with 11 bases between. This CDR3 is 15 amino acids long. Germline values: CDR1 LNHNV, CDR2 YYDKDF (reference sequence). The CDR3 here is CATSREGARENIQYF. Written as DNA, the CDR3 is TGTGCCACCAGCAGAGAGGGGGCTAGAGAAAACATTCAGTACTTC.

The chain uses TRBV7-8 and TRBJ1-2; possible D gene TRBD1, 6 bases. Germline V CDR1 and CDR2: SGHVS, FQNEAQ. The CDR3 extends over 15 amino acids. Trimming left V 1 base short and J 7 bases short, with 16 bases between. The CDR3 protein is CASSLDQGRVAGYTF. The CDR3 DNA reads as TGTGCCAGCAGCTTAGATCAGGGGCGCGTCGCTGGCTACACCTTC.

Concerning this clonotype: A much larger clone lies a single base off, so this may be a read error. This chain joins TRBV7-2 and TRBJ2-7; D is possibly TRBD1 or TRBD2 (5 bases each). Deletions cut 1 base from V and 5 bases from J, with 9 bases between. This CDR3 is 13 amino acids long. Germline values: CDR1 SGHTA, CDR2 FQGNSA. Here the CDR3 DNA reads TGTACCAGCAGCTTAGTGGGGGTCAACGAGCAGTACTTC. It yields the protein CTSSLVGVNEQYF.

V is TRBV11-2 and J is TRBJ2-4, with 7 bases aligning to TRBD1. With 5 bases clipped from V and 2 bases from J, the junction kept 12 bases outside the gene matches. The CDR3 has 17 amino acids. Germline V gene lookup returns CDR1 SGHAT and CDR2 FQNNGV. The CDR3 coding sequence is TGTGCCAGCAGCCTACGATTCAGGGGGATTTCCAAAAACATTCAGTACTTC. Its translation is CASSLRFRGISKNIQYF.

This clonotype was counted ten times or more. This rearrangement joins TRBV7-6 to TRBJ2-7, with D uncertain. Trimming left V 4 bases short and J 3 bases short, with 16 bases between. CDR1 and CDR2 from the germline V gene are SGHVS and FNYEAQ. The CDR3 has 15 residues. The CDR3 DNA reads TGTGCCAGCAGCTCATCATGGATCCCGTTCTACGAGCAGTACTTC. Residues: CASSSSWIPFYEQYF.

This clonotype was counted between two and nine times. CDR3 sequence: CASRPTSGGVGETQYF. CDR3 DNA sequence: TGTGCCAGCAGACCAACTAGCGGGGGGGTTGGAGAGACCCAGTACTTC. The chain couples TRBV7-8 to TRBJ2-5; 13 nucleotides align to TRBD2. CDR1 and CDR2 from the germline V gene are SGHVS and FQNEAQ. The CDR3 covers 16 residues. The V gene end was trimmed by 6 bases and the J gene end by 4 bases; junction bases not matched to a gene: 8.